The T cell receptor beta chain described here comes from a study of T-cell memory formation after mild COVID-19. CDR3 size: 14 residues. Trimming pared 0 bases from V and 2 bases from J, leaving 9 bases between. Germline CDR1 and CDR2: DFQATT and SNEGSKA (reference sequence). Using constant-segment primers, 5'RACE produced TCR alpha and TCR beta cDNA libraries carrying sample barcodes and UMIs. TCRdb processed the 5' RACE reads anew with MiXCR; each CDR3 protein has one entry. The table includes 110,000 or so distinct CDR3 sequences, about a sixth detected once. This clonotype was recorded a few times.

V is TRBV20-1 and J is TRBJ2-3; D is unresolved. This clonotype was sampled from a man between 18 and 35 years old who had mild COVID-19 (a few samples of this study predate the infection). Cell type and time point are not known. The material sequenced was PBMCs or a T cell subset sorted from them (not recorded which). Here the CDR3 DNA reads TGCAGTGCTAGAGATCCCCGGCACACAGATACGCAGTATTTT. Translation: CSARDPRHTDTQYF.